This TCR beta chain emerged from a study of blood T cells in healthy people across ages (dated by TCRdb to between 2015 and 2016). A note on the overall study: In model experiments, roughly one uniquely barcoded TCR beta cDNA molecule per two T cells was captured by template switching. Using deep sequencing normalized with unique cDNA molecular identifiers, the study measured how TCR beta repertoire diversity changes with age. The donors were divided into four age groups: young (average around 16 years), middle-aged (almost 40), aged (under 70) and long-lived (about 84). For two donors (one aged 18 to 29 and one aged 80 or older), the study analyzed two additional independent replicas of 1 million unique cDNA reads from the same blood draw.

The paper as a whole reports these results and caveats: As age increased, observed TCR beta diversity per million T cells dropped in a roughly linear way, and a significant reduction was already evident by age roughly 36. Compared with the aged group, the long-lived group had more naive CD4+ T cells, fewer expanded clones and increased TCR diversity, a pattern suggesting age selection. Because donor CMV infection status was unknown, age-related changes in expanded clonotypes were potentially confounded. Since profiling was done on bulk unsorted PBMCs, naive and antigen-experienced compartments could not be conclusively compared. There was a strong correlation between observed TCR beta diversity and the percentage of naive T cells measured by flow cytometry. Estimates of total diversity based on one million sequenced T cells were regarded as lower bounds and as underestimates.

This clonotype was seen many times. The target of this receptor is not known. Qualities for individual bases were not recorded, and no much larger clone is one base off. Library preparation was by 5' RACE. Instrument on record: Illumina HiSeq 2500. A second PCR of about 6 to 11 cycles was performed with a sample-barcoded 5' primer and a J-beta primer mix. A template-switch 5' adaptor carrying 12 random nucleotides introduced a unique molecular identifier onto each TCR beta cDNA molecule. Each sample yielded at least 3 million CDR3-containing paired-end reads. The Mint cDNA synthesis kit, primed by a TRBC-specific oligonucleotide, was used to synthesize first-strand cDNA from all RNA. Following uracil-DNA glycosylase treatment, all cDNA underwent a first 18-cycle PCR with the universal primers M1SS and BC2_uni_R. The original methods were these. For normalization, 1 million high-quality reads were randomly selected from each sample, with every read carrying a distinct molecular identifier. Reads with shared molecular identifiers were discarded instead of being binned into consensus sequences. CDR3 identification, clonotype clustering and error correction used MiTCR with a Q25 quality threshold and the strictest error-elimination algorithm. A nonparametric unseen species model with Euler transformation was used to estimate a lower bound on total TCR beta diversity. Starting from the raw public reads, TCRdb applied fastp trimming at Q25, assembled clones with MiXCR and retained in-frame beta chains. Entries are consolidated by CDR3 protein sequence, retaining the most common genes and DNA. For this entry, the V and J calls and clone size follow TCRdb and not the study's own pipeline. This sample comprises more than 900,000 distinct CDR3 sequences, about 23% of them detected only once. Of the sample, around 0.75% falls within the top ten clones.

The donors were some 36 Caucasian individuals from Russia, aged roughly 6 to 90 years, who were systemically healthy. Each donor gave approximately 9.4 milliliters of peripheral blood, drawn into EDTA-treated Vacutainer tubes. Ficoll-Paque density-gradient centrifugation was used to isolate PBMCs, with at least 7 million obtained per sample. Trizol reagent was used to extract total RNA from PBMCs, with at least 5 micrograms per sample. For every donor, flow cytometry on a PBMC aliquot measured the percentage of naive CD45RAhigh/CD27high T cells. The same data also went into a second study, on T cells of mothers and their children. From the second report: The donors were nine systemically healthy Caucasian individuals, made up of three mothers and their six children. cDNA synthesis used all of the extracted RNA, with around 1.6 ug of RNA in each 15 ul reaction. In the second PCR, sample barcodes and 2-4 random nucleotides were introduced via the M1S primer. More than 9 million TCR beta CDR3 reads were obtained from each mother, and roughly 3 million reads were obtained from each child. In both related and unrelated pairs, thymic selection shapes the output of TCR recombination in a similar way, with inherited differences having only a minor effect. Normalized repertoire overlap in related mother-child pairs was always slightly higher than in unrelated mother-child pairs, but the difference was never significant. Persistent microchimeric T cell clones were not detected, at a sensitivity of approximately 93 clones per million clonotypes. Deep NGS was used in the study to compare the TCR beta repertoires of mothers and children and to look for features that separate related mother-child pairs from unrelated individuals. Mothers averaged roughly 40 +/- 4 years of age and children averaged approximately 11 +/- 4 years. After adapter ligation was performed with NEBNext reagents, the libraries were sequenced on an Illumina HiSeq 2000 with 100+100 nt paired-end reads. To avoid cross-contamination, the mother libraries and the child libraries were prepared a month apart and sequenced in separate runs. For each donor, somewhere between about 500,000 and 2,000,000 distinct TCR beta clonotypes were identified. Naive TCR beta clonotypes were estimated from low-frequency clonotypes matched to each donor's FACS-determined naive share, without sorting.

Sequencing was performed on blood. This receptor was identified in a girl aged 2 to 10 in good health.

The sequenced DNA is TGCGCCCTCGGTGAAAGCGGGGAGGGGGAGACCCAGTACTTC. The encoded protein is CALGESGEGETQYF. Rearrangement joined TRBV23-1 to TRBJ2-5, and 7 junction bases match TRBD2. TRBV23-1 is an ORF, with its function uncertain. The V end gives up 11 bases and the J end 5 bases, leaving 14 bases in the junction not matched to a gene. Including cysteine and phenylalanine, the CDR3 has 14 amino acids. Only the CDR3 portion is preserved as DNA: 42 bases, with reading frame beginning at the first base.